This T cell receptor beta chain stems from a study of OX40 agonist ivuxolimab in advanced cancers. Whole-study context: Each dose-escalation patient presented with hepatocellular carcinoma, melanoma, renal cell or head and neck cancer. There were three patients with partial responses, one having hepatocellular carcinoma and two cutaneous melanoma.

Blood sampling took place at baseline, cycle 4 day 1, and cycle 7 day 1. CDR3 length: 16 amino acids. Losses at the gene ends were 2 bases for V and 5 bases for J; bases not matched to a gene: 8. Sequenced by immunoSEQ multiplex PCR; TCRdb stores in-frame clones only, minus some. The table shows tens of thousands of clones, with 92% occurring only once. This material consisted of CD4+ or CD8+ T cells sorted from blood, taken in a trial of the OX40 agonist ivuxolimab. The origin of this receptor is an adult with an advanced solid tumor such as melanoma, head and neck, liver or kidney cancer. The chain has TRBV23-1 and TRBJ1-5, with 8 bases aligning to TRBD1. TRBV23-1 carries the ORF label, with uncertain function. CDR3 amino acids: CASSQPRTGIDQPQHF. The CDR3 nucleotides are TGCGCCAGCAGTCAACCCCGGACAGGGATCGATCAGCCCCAGCATTTT.